This T cell receptor (beta chain) derives from a study of blood T cell repertoires in COVID-19. This clone came up a few times. In the authors' workflow: Amplified reference gene primers provided the basis for estimating nucleated cell counts. Only in-frame clones appear in the TCRdb table, and some are missing; sequencing was by immunoSEQ multiplex PCR. V and J calls and clone size are those listed in that table; D and trimming were worked out from the DNA. Altogether about 93,000 clones are present, 80% being singletons, with the ten largest covering 15% to 20%. Germline V gives CDR1 SGDLS, CDR2 YYNGEE. The CDR3 has 14 residues. V gave up 2 bases and J gave up 3 bases; unmatched junction bases: 2.

Material for sequencing was peripheral blood. The TCR originated in a human donor in a cohort sampled during active COVID-19. The rearrangement links TRBV9 to TRBJ2-3, with 8 bases identical to TRBD2. The CDR3 DNA is TGTGCCAGCAGCGTCCGACTAGCGACAGATACGCAGTATTTT. Translating it yields CASSVRLATDTQYF.